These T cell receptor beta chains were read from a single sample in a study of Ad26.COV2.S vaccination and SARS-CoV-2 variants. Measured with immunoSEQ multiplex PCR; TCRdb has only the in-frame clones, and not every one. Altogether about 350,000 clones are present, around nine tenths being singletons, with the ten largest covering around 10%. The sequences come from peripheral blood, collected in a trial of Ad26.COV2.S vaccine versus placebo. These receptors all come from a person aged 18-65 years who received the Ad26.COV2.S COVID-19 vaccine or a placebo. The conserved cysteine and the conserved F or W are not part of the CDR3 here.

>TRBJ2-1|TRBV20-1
SASNSMGQF
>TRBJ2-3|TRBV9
ASSVAGTGGSDTQY
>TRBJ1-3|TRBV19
ASRETAGSGNTIY
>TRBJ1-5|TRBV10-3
ASRPSGTGENQPQH
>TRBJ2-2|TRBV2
ASSLQGAPTGELF
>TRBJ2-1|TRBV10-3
AISGGSEYEQF
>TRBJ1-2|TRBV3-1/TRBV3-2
ASSQTGEGGGYT
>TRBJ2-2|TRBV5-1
ASSFGRSRAGELF
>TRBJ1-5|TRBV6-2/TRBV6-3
ASSRNTGSNQPQH
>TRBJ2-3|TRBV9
ASSLGTSGRTDTQY
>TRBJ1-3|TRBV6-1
ASSETMVSSGNTIY
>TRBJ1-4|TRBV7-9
ASSFPGPVGEKLF
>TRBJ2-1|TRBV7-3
ASSRGWGVYNEQF
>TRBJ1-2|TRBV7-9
ASSPAGGNYGYT
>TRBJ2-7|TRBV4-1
ASSQGPGDIEQY
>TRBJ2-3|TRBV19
ASTRGGYTDTQY